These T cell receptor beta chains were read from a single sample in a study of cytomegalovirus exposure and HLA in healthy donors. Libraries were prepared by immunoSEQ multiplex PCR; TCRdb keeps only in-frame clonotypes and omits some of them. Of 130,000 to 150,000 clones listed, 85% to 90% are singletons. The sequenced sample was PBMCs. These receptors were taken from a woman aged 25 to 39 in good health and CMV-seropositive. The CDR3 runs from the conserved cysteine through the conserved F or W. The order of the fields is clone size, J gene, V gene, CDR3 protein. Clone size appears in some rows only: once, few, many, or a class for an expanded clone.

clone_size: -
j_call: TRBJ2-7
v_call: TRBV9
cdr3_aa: CASSVDPAGAYEQYF

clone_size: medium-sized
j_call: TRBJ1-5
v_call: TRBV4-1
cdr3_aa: CASSQPRGNNQPQHF

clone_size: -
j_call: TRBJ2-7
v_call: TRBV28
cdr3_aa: CASSHSYEQYF

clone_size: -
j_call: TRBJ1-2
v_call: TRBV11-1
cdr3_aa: CASSLDRQQGYTF

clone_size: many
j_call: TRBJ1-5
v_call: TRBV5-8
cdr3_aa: CASSPGQSNQPQHF

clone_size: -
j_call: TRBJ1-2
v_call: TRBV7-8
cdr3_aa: CASSPLLVRNYGYTF

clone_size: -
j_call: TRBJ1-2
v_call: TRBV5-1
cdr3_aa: CASTPRGGNYGYTF

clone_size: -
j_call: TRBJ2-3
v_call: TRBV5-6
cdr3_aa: CASSLVLAVSTDTQYF

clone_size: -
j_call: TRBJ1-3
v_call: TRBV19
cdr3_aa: CASSNRHELSGNTIYF

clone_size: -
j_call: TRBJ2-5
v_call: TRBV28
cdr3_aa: CASSWGPAGEETQYF

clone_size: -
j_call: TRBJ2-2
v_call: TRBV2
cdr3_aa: CASSDPAGPNTGELFF

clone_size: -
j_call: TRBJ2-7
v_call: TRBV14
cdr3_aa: CASSQVSGGEQYF

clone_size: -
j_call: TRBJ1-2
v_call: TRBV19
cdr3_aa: CASSIAGLNGYTF

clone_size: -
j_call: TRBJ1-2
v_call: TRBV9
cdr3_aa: CASSPQITRGALYGYTF

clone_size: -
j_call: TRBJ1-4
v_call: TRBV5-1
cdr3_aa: CASSQLGTGGEKLFF

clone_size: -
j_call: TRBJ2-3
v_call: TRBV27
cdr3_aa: CASSLRGFTDTQYF

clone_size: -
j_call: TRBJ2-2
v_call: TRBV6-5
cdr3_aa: CASSSGGAGELFF

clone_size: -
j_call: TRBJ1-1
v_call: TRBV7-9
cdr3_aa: CASRRSGTGGRTEAFF

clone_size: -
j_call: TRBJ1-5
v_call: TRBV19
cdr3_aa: CAARDRADQPQHF

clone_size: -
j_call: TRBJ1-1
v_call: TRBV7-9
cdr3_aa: CASTLDSLNTEAFF

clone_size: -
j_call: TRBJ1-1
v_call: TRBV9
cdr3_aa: CASSVQQGEAFF

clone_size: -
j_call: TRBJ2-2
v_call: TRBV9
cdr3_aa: CASSVAPGLGTGELFF

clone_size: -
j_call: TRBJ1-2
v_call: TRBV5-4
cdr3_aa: CASSLEGAHGYTF

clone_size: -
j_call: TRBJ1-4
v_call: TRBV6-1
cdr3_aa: CASSEWTARREKLFF

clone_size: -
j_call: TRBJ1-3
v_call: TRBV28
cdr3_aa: CASSLSLRTIYF

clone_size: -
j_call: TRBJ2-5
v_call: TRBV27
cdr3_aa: CASSLSGRAPETQYF

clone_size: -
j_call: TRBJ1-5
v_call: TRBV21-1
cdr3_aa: CASSKYGANDGGNQPQHF

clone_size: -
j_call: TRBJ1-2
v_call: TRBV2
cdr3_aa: CASLTGHNYGYTF

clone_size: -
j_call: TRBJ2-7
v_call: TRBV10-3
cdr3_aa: CAISESGLAGGKVVYEQYF

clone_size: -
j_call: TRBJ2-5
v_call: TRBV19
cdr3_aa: CASKRVIGEETQYF

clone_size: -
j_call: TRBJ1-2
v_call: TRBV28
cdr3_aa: CASKLSGYTF

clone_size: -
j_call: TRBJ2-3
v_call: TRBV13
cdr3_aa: CASSLVAGGRTDTQYF

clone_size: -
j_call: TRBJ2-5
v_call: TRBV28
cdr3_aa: CASSLPYKETQYF

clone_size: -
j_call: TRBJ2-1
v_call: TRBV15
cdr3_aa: CATSRDPELAGVYNEQFF

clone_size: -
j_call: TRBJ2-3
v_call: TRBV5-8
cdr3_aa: CASSLDGTSGFTDTQYF

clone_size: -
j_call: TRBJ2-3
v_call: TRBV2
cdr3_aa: CASSANRGREADTQYF

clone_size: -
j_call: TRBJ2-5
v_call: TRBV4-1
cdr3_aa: CASSQVLRSSMVHQETQYF

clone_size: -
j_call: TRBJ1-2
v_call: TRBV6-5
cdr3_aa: CASSGSGYGYTF

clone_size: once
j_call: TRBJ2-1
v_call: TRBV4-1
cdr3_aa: CASSQETGYEQFF

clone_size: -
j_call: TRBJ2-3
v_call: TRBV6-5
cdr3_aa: CASSYQGKTDTQYF

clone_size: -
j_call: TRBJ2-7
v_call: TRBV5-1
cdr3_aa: CASSLQGSYEQYF

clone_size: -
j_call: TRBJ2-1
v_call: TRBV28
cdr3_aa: CASNLGSNEQFF

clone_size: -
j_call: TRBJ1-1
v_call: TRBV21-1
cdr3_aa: CASSEDRSTEAFF

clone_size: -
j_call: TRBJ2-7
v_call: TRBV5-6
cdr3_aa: CASSPDREEQYF

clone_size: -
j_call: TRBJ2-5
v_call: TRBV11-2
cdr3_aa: CASSLAGRGETQYF